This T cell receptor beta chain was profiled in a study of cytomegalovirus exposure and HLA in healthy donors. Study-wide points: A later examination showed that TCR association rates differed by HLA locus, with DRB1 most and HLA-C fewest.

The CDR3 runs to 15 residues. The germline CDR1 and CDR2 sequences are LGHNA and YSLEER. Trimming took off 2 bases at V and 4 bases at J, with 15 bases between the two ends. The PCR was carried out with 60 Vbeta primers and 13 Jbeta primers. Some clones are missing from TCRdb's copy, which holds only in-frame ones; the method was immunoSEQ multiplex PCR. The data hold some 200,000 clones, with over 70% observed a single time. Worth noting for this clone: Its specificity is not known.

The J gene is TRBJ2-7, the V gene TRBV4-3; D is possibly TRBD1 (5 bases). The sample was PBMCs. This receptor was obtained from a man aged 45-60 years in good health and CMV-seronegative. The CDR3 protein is CASSQSSDTRYEQYF. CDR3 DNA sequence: TGCGCCAGCAGCCAATCTTCGGACACGAGGTACGAGCAGTACTTC.